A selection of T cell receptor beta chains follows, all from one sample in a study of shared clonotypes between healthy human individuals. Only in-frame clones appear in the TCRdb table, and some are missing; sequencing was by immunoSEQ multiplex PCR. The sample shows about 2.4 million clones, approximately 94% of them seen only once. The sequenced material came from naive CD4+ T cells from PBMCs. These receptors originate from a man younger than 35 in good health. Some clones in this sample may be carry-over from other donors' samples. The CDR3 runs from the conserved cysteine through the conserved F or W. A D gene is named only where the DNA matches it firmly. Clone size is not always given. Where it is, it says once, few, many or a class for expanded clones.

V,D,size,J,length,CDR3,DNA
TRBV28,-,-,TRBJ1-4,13,CASSFKQRGKLFF,TGTGCCAGCAGTTTCAAACAACGGGGGAAACTGTTTTTT
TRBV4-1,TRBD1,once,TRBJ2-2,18,CTSSHRGAGTGNTGELFF,TGCACCAGCAGCCACCGAGGGGCCGGGACAGGGAACACCGGGGAGCTGTTTTTT
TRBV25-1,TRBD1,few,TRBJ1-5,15,CASSQGGQGNQPQHF,TGTGCCAGCAGTCAGGGGGGACAGGGCAATCAGCCCCAGCATTTT
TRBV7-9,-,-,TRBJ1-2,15,CASSLAEVRAYGYTF,TGTGCCAGCAGCTTAGCGGAAGTCAGGGCATATGGCTACACCTTC
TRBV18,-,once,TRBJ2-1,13,CAVQSGTGDEQFF,TGTGCCGTTCAATCCGGGACTGGCGATGAGCAGTTCTTC
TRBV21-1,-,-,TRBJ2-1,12,CASSSRGIEQFF,TGTGCCAGCAGTTCCCGGGGGATTGAGCAGTTCTTC
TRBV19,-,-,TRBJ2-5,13,CASSIVGWETQYF,TGTGCCAGTAGTATAGTAGGGTGGGAGACCCAGTACTTC
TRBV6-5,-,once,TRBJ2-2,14,CASSYESYTGELFF,TGTGCCAGCAGTTACGAGAGTTACACCGGGGAGCTGTTTTTT
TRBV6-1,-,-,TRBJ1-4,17,CASSESSSASSNEKLFF,TGTGCCAGCAGTGAAAGTTCTTCGGCCAGCTCGAATGAAAAACTGTTTTTT
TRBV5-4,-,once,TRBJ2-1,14,CASSPTRYYNEQFF,TGTGCCAGCAGCCCAACGCGGTACTACAATGAGCAGTTCTTC
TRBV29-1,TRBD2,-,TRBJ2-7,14,CSVERVAGAHEQYF,TGCAGCGTTGAGAGGGTAGCGGGAGCCCACGAGCAGTACTTC
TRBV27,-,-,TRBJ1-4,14,CASSLWQGGEKLFF,TGTGCCAGCAGTTTATGGCAGGGAGGTGAAAAACTGTTTTTT
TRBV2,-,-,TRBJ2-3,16,CASWGGRARGLDTQYF,TGTGCCAGCTGGGGGGGGCGGGCGAGAGGTTTAGATACGCAGTATTTT
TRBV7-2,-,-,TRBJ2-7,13,CASSSGSAYEQYF,TGTGCCAGCAGCTCGGGATCGGCCTACGAGCAGTACTTC
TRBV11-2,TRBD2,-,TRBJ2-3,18,CASSARLAATTGTDTQYF,TGTGCCAGCAGCGCCCGACTAGCGGCTACTACTGGCACAGATACGCAGTATTTT
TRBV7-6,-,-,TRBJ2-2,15,CASSSYSRRVGELFF,TGTGCCAGCAGCTCGTACAGCCGGCGGGTCGGGGAGCTGTTTTTT
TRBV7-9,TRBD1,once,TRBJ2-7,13,CASGFRDSYEQYF,TGTGCCAGCGGGTTCCGGGACAGCTACGAGCAGTACTTC
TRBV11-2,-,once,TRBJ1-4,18,CASSQGPRGKATNEKLFF,TGTGCCAGCAGCCAAGGTCCCCGGGGGAAGGCAACTAATGAAAAACTGTTTTTT
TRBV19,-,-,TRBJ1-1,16,CASSIRGGGINTEAFF,TGTGCCAGTAGTATAAGGGGAGGGGGGATCAACACTGAAGCTTTCTTT
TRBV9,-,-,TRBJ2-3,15,CASSGVSGGADTQYF,TGTGCCAGCAGCGGGGTCTCGGGTGGGGCAGATACGCAGTATTTT
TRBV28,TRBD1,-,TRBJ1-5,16,CASSPWTGGYNQPQHF,TGTGCCAGCAGTCCCTGGACAGGGGGCTACAATCAGCCCCAGCATTTT
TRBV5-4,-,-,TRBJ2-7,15,CASSPGSSLRYEQYF,TGTGCCAGCAGCCCGGGGTCTTCACTTAGGTACGAGCAGTACTTC
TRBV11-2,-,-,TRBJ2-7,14,CASSLDSPLYEQYF,TGTGCCAGCAGCTTAGATTCCCCACTTTACGAGCAGTACTTC
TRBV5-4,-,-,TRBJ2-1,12,CASSFVGNEQFF,TGTGCCAGCAGCTTTGTGGGGAATGAGCAGTTCTTC
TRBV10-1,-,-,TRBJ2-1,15,CASSESRDRATQQFF,TGCGCCAGCAGTGAGTCGAGGGATCGAGCGACGCAGCAGTTCTTC
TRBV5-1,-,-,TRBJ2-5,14,CASSGGGAQETQYF,TGCGCCAGCTCGGGCGGCGGAGCTCAAGAGACCCAGTACTTC
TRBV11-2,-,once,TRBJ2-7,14,CASSLVGLAYEQYF,TGTGCCAGCAGCTTAGTGGGGCTAGCCTACGAGCAGTACTTC